Following are 18 T cell receptor beta chains from one sample sequenced in a study of T-cell reconstitution after alpha-beta-depleted transplantation in children. TCRbeta library preparation incorporated unique molecular identifiers. A single record per CDR3 protein comes from TCRdb applying MiXCR to the PCR reads. This sample yields over 400,000 distinct CDR3 sequences, of which roughly an eighth are seen a single time; less than 6.5% belongs to the top ten. The sample here was PBMCs from the stem cell graft donor, taken from the stem cell graft. These receptors all come from a human donor who donated a stem cell graft to a child with combined immunodeficiency.

This clonotype was recorded once. The chain is built from TRBV7-9 and TRBJ2-1; the D is unclear. Trimming shortened V by 5 bases and J by 4 bases, and 12 bases separated the two germline ends. The CDR3 covers 14 residues. CDR1 and CDR2 from the germline V gene are SEHNR and FQNEAQ (reference sequence). The CDR3 is CASSPEVEYNEQFF. In DNA form, the CDR3 reads TGTGCCAGCAGCCCCGAGGTCGAATACAATGAGCAGTTCTTC.

This chain uses TRBV12-3 or TRBV12-4 with TRBJ2-5; no clear D. The length of the CDR3 is 13 residues. V was cut by 1 base and J by 2 bases, with 5 bases left in between. The CDR3 loop reads CASSLDPQETQYF. In nucleotides, the CDR3 is TGTGCCAGCAGTTTAGATCCACAAGAGACCCAGTACTTC.

This clonotype came up a few times. The chain uses TRBV29-1 and TRBJ2-5; 8 positions match TRBD2. V was clipped by 8 bases and J by 1 base; unmatched bases: 12. This CDR3 spans 15 amino acids. In germline, CDR1 is SQVTM, CDR2 ANQGSEA. Written as DNA, the CDR3 is TGCAGCCATCGGGGGGGGCCAAGCTTCCAAGAGACCCAGTACTTC. As protein: CSHRGGPSFQETQYF.

V and J are TRBV7-2 and TRBJ2-3; no clear D gene. V was cut by 5 bases and J by 3 bases, with 9 bases left in between. The CDR3 sequence is 13 residues long. Germline CDR1 SGHTA, CDR2 FQGNSA. In DNA form, the CDR3 reads TGTGCCAGCAGCCAACTACATACAGATACGCAGTATTTT. This translates into CASSQLHTDTQYF. The full variable domain, rest sourced from reference TRBV7-2 and TRBJ2-3, is GAGVSQSPSNKVTEKGKDVELRCDPISGHTALYWYRQSLGQGLEFLIYFQGNSAPDKSGLPSDRFSAERTGGSVSTLTIQRTQQEDSAVYLCASSQLHTDTQYFGPGTRLTVL.

This clonotype was detected only a few times. CDR3 DNA: TGTGCCAGCGCCCTGGGGAGCAGAATAAATGAGCAGTTCTTC. Its translation: CASALGSRINEQFF. The rearrangement joins TRBV7-6 to TRBJ2-1; D might be TRBD2 (5 bases). The length of the CDR3 is 14 residues. Germline CDR1 reads SGHVS; CDR2 reads FNYEAQ. The V gene lost 8 bases and the J gene lost 7 bases, with 18 bases spanning the gap.

This clonotype came up many times. The chain has TRBV20-1 and TRBJ1-1, with TRBD1 matching over 8 bases. The germline V gene encodes CDR1 DFQATT and CDR2 SNEGSKA (reference sequence). V trimming: 5 bases; J trimming: 1 base; junction bases outside the gene matches: 9. This CDR3 has 15 residues. The CDR3 region is CSASPWGQANTEAFF. DNA for the CDR3: TGCAGTGCTTCCCCATGGGGACAGGCGAACACTGAAGCTTTCTTT.

The genes are TRBV27 and TRBJ1-5; 7 bases match TRBD1. J was trimmed by 2 bases and V by 7 bases; bases with no gene match: 8. There are 15 residues in the CDR3. The germline V gene has CDR1 MNHEY and CDR2 SMNVEV (reference sequence). The CDR3 loop reads CASIVPGQRNQPQHF. The DNA for the CDR3 is TGTGCCAGCATCGTGCCGGGACAGCGCAATCAGCCCCAGCATTTT.

This clonotype showed up just a few times. The chain carries TRBV28 and TRBJ2-1; tentative D call: TRBD1 (6 bases). This CDR3 contains 15 residues. The germline CDR1 and CDR2 sequences are MDHEN and SYDVKM. V was shortened by 7 bases and J by 2 bases, with 15 bases between the two germline ends. CDR3 DNA sequence: TGTGCCAGCAAGGAACCCTCAGGGGCCTACAATGAGCAGTTCTTC. Its translation: CASKEPSGAYNEQFF.

This clonotype was seen only a few times. This chain connects TRBV7-2 to TRBJ2-2; D remains ambiguous. The CDR3 spans 16 residues. Germline CDR1 is SGHTA and CDR2 is FQGNSA. V gave up 2 bases and J gave up 1 base, with 11 bases separating them. For the CDR3, the DNA is TGTGCCAGCAGCTTAAGTGCGACAAAGAACACCGGGGAGCTGTTTTTT. It specifies CASSLSATKNTGELFF.

This clonotype was seen only a few times. The rearrangement uses TRBV30 and TRBJ2-3; D might be TRBD1 (5 bases). The CDR3 covers 18 residues. CDR1 is GTSNPN, CDR2 SVGIG, per germline (reference sequence). V was clipped by 2 bases and J by 3 bases, with 24 bases between them. The CDR3 DNA reads TGTGCCTGGAGTTACACGCCCCACCTTGGGGCCGGGACAGATACGCAGTATTTT. This translates into CAWSYTPHLGAGTDTQYF.

This clonotype was seen at least ten times. V usage is TRBV10-3 and J usage is TRBJ2-1; possible D gene TRBD1, 6 bases. Germline lookup yields CDR1 ENHRY and CDR2 SYGVKD. The CDR3 has 16 residues. V was trimmed by 2 bases and J by 5 bases, leaving 16 bases between them. The CDR3 region has the DNA TGTGCCATCAGTGAGGGAGTACAGGGTGTACACAATGAGCAGTTCTTC. Encoded protein: CAISEGVQGVHNEQFF.

In this sample, this clonotype turned up many times. This chain links TRBV6-5 with TRBJ1-5; D is possibly TRBD1 (6 bases). The V end was cut by 6 bases, the J end by 2 bases, with 8 bases between. The germline CDR1 and CDR2 sequences are MNHEY and SVGAGI. This CDR3 spans 13 amino acids. Here the CDR3 DNA reads TGTGCCAGCAGCGGGACACGCAATCAGCCCCAGCATTTT. Translating it yields CASSGTRNQPQHF.

This clonotype was recorded many times. V and J are TRBV7-3 and TRBJ2-7, with D hard to call. Per the germline V gene, CDR1 is SGHTA and CDR2 is FQGTGA. V was cut by 5 bases and J by 3 bases, with 14 bases left in between. CDR3 size: 14 residues. Here the CDR3 reads CASSPLPGDYEQYF. CDR3 in DNA: TGTGCCAGCAGCCCCCTACCGGGCGACTACGAGCAGTACTTC.

This clonotype was recorded many times. The rearrangement joins TRBV14 to TRBJ2-1; D call uncertain. In germline, CDR1 is SGHDN, CDR2 FVKESK. This CDR3 region has 16 residues. The V and J ends lost 1 base and 5 bases respectively, with 15 bases between them. The DNA for the CDR3 is TGTGCCAGCAGCCAAGGTCAGATGTTACAGCACAATGAGCAGTTCTTC. Its protein product is CASSQGQMLQHNEQFF. Drawing the rest from reference TRBV14 and TRBJ2-1, the complete variable domain is EAGVTQFPSHSVIEKGQTVTLRCDPISGHDNLYWYRRVMGKEIKFLLHFVKESKQDESGMPNNRFLAERTGGTYSTLKVQPAELEDSGVYFCASSQGQMLQHNEQFFGPGTRLTVL.

This clonotype was counted a few times. This chain joins TRBV5-1 and TRBJ2-7; TRBD1 might be the D (5 bases). The CDR3 sequence is 13 residues long. Germline CDR1 and CDR2: SGHRS and YFSETQ. Between the trimmed V and J ends, which lost 2 bases and 3 bases, there was a span of 9 bases. The CDR3 coding sequence is TGCGCCAGCAGCTTATTTGACAGCTACGAGCAGTACTTC. It specifies CASSLFDSYEQYF.

This clonotype has a count of ten or more. V gene TRBV24-1 combines with J gene TRBJ2-1; 10 nucleotides line up with TRBD1. This CDR3 is 17 amino acids long. The junction had 1 base not matched to a gene; V was cut back by 0 bases and J by 0 bases. Germline lookup yields CDR1 KGHDR and CDR2 SFDVKD. The CDR3, as DNA: TGTGCCACCAGTGATTTGCGGACAGGGGGCTCCTACAATGAGCAGTTCTTC. Amino acid sequence: CATSDLRTGGSYNEQFF.

The CDR3 coding sequence is TGTGCCAGCAGTGTCAGATCCGACGAGGGGGCTTTCTTT. It yields the protein CASSVRSDEGAFF. The chain combines TRBV12-3 or TRBV12-4 with TRBJ1-1; perhaps TRBD1 as D (5 bases). The CDR3 length is 13 residues. The ends were cut back, 5 bases at V and 11 bases at J, with 18 bases in the middle.

This clonotype was detected many times. This chain links TRBV12-3 or TRBV12-4 with TRBJ2-1; 13 bases agree with TRBD2. The CDR3 is 16 amino acids. V lost 3 bases, J lost 5 bases, and 4 bases stayed unmatched. This chain's CDR3 is CASSFRTSGSDNEQFF. The CDR3 region has the DNA TGTGCCAGCAGTTTCCGGACTAGCGGGAGCGACAATGAGCAGTTCTTC.